A single sample gave rise to the 12 T cell receptor beta chains below, sequenced in a study of blood T cell repertoires in COVID-19. The method was immunoSEQ multiplex PCR; TCRdb's version includes in-frame clones alone and lacks a portion of them. Among fewer than 300,000 clones listed, 70% to 90% were seen once. Material: peripheral blood. The receptors stem from a middle-aged man with active or convalescent COVID-19.

The chain uses TRBV24-1 and TRBJ2-1; 7 bases agree with TRBD2. Germline V gene sequence: CDR1 KGHDR, CDR2 SFDVKD. This CDR3 is built from 18 residues. With 3 bases clipped from V and 9 bases from J, the junction kept 19 bases outside the gene matches. DNA for the CDR3: TGTGCCACCAGTGATGCGACGACTAGGGAGGGTTTGGGTGTTGAGCAGTTCTTC. Protein sequence: CATSDATTREGLGVEQFF.

V is TRBV6-2 or TRBV6-3 and J is TRBJ2-7, with TRBD2 matching over 13 bases. Losses at the gene ends were 2 bases for V and 1 base for J; bases not matched to a gene: 2. Germline V gene sequence: CDR1 MNHEY, CDR2 SVGEGT. This CDR3 region has 16 residues. CDR3: CASSYAGLAGSYEQYF. In DNA form, the CDR3 reads TGTGCCAGCAGTTACGCGGGACTAGCGGGGTCCTACGAGCAGTACTTC.

The rearrangement uses TRBV7-2 and TRBJ1-1; D might be TRBD1 (6 bases). The CDR3 spans 15 residues. The V end was cut by 2 bases, the J end by 10 bases, with 20 bases between. CDR1 and CDR2 (germline): SGHTA, FQGNSA. CDR3 sequence (DNA): TGTGCCAGCAGCTTACAACAGGGAAAGGGCTCACCAGCTTTCTTT. It is translated as CASSLQQGKGSPAFF.

The V and J genes are TRBV27 and TRBJ2-7, with D maybe TRBD1 (5 bases). Deletions cut 6 bases from V and 0 bases from J, with 12 bases between. This CDR3 has 14 residues. CDR1 and CDR2 (germline): MNHEY, SMNVEV (reference sequence). The CDR3 loop reads CASSLDRNSYEQYF. In nucleotides, the CDR3 is TGTGCCAGCAGCCTCGACAGAAACTCCTACGAGCAGTACTTC.

The chain joins TRBV10-3 to TRBJ2-2, with 10 bases matching TRBD1. The V gene end was trimmed by 5 bases and the J gene end by 4 bases; junction bases not matched to a gene: 4. This CDR3 contains 15 residues. Germline lookup yields CDR1 ENHRY and CDR2 SYGVKD. The CDR3 loop is CAISSDRGFTGELFF. The CDR3 DNA sequence: TGTGCCATCAGTTCGGACAGGGGGTTCACCGGGGAGCTGTTTTTT.

A note on this clone: The junction does not match germline at one end; this may be a read error. V gene TRBV2 combines with J gene TRBJ2-2; 8 positions agree with TRBD2. This CDR3 is 14 amino acids long. Germline values: CDR1 SNHLY, CDR2 FYNNEI. CDR3 nucleotide sequence: TGTGCCAGCAAACAGCGGGAGAACGCCGGGGAGCTGTTTTTT. This gives the protein CASKQRENAGELFF.

This chain joins TRBV6-2 or TRBV6-3 and TRBJ2-4; D remains unclear. The CDR3 consists of 12 residues. V was pared by 5 bases and J by 8 bases, with 10 bases between. Germline V CDR1 and CDR2: MNHEY, SVGEGT. The CDR3 DNA reads as TGTGCCAGCAGTACCGTTCCGGACATTCAGTACTTC. Protein: CASSTVPDIQYF.

The chain joins TRBV6-2 or TRBV6-3 to TRBJ1-5; 9 positions match TRBD1. There are 15 residues in the CDR3. The junction had 7 bases not matched to a gene; V was cut back by 4 bases and J by 6 bases. Germline V gives CDR1 MNHEY, CDR2 SVGEGT. The CDR3 DNA is TGTGCCAGCAGTTCTCCTGACAGGGGGGCTCAGCCCCAGCATTTT. It encodes CASSSPDRGAQPQHF.

This CDR3 is CARRGPVAGDYNEQFF. The CDR3 bases are TGTGCCCGCCGGGGCCCGGTAGCGGGGGATTACAATGAGCAGTTCTTC. The V and J genes are TRBV11-3 and TRBJ2-1; 9 nucleotides agree with TRBD2. Germline CDR1 is SGHNT and CDR2 is YENEEA. The CDR3 spans 16 residues. Trimming removed 11 bases from V and 4 bases from J; junction bases left unmatched: 15.

V gene TRBV5-4 combines with J gene TRBJ1-1, with D tentatively TRBD1 (6 bases). With 0 bases removed from V and 1 base from J, the gap between germline ends came to 13 bases. Per the germline V gene, CDR1 is SGHNT and CDR2 is YYREEE (reference sequence). The CDR3 sequence is 16 residues long. This CDR3 is CASSLGGQGKNTEAFF. CDR3 nucleotides: TGTGCCAGCAGCTTGGGGGGGCAGGGGAAGAACACTGAAGCTTTCTTT.

V gene TRBV5-4 combines with J gene TRBJ1-4; possibly TRBD1 for D (6 bases). The V end was cut by 1 base, the J end by 8 bases, with 15 bases between. Germline V gene data show CDR1 as SGHNT and CDR2 as YYREEE (reference sequence). The CDR3 length is 15 residues. For the CDR3, the DNA is TGTGCCAGCAGCTTGTCCGGGGGGCTGGCGGAAAAACTGTTTTTT. Residues: CASSLSGGLAEKLFF.

J is TRBJ1-2 and V is TRBV19; 7 bases fit TRBD1. The CDR3 is made up of 14 amino acids. Germline CDR1 is LNHDA and CDR2 is SQIVND (reference sequence). V lost 5 bases and J lost 2; bases outside the gene matches: 5. CDR3 region: CASSGDSRNYGYTF. Written as DNA, the CDR3 is TGTGCCAGTAGTGGGGACAGCAGAAACTATGGCTACACCTTC.